These 27 T cell receptor beta chains share one sample of origin, sequenced in a study of T-cell reconstitution after alpha-beta-depleted transplantation in children. Preparation of the TCRbeta library was carried out with unique molecular identifiers. TCRdb analysed the PCR reads with MiXCR anew, one entry per CDR3 protein. There are around 600,000 distinct CDR3 sequences in the sample; 10% occur only once, and less than 5% lies in the top ten. This material consisted of PBMCs from the stem cell graft donor, taken from the stem cell graft. The source of these receptors is a human donor who donated a stem cell graft to a child with acute myeloid leukemia.

This sequence joins TRBV6-2 or TRBV6-3 and TRBJ2-7; 9 positions agree with TRBD2. The germline CDR1 and CDR2 sequences are MNHEY and SVGEGT. V dropped 7 bases and J dropped 0; count of bases not matched to a gene: 4. The CDR3 covers 14 residues. The CDR3 loop is CASKLAGLSYEQYF. CDR3 bases: TGTGCCAGCAAACTAGCGGGTCTCTCCTACGAGCAGTACTTC.

CDR3 coding DNA: TGCAGTGCCGATCTAAAATTCACCGGGGAGCTGTTTTTT. The encoded protein is CSADLKFTGELFF. This rearrangement joins TRBV20-1 to TRBJ2-2; D is undetermined. CDR3 size: 13 residues. Per germline, CDR1 DFQATT and CDR2 SNEGSKA (reference sequence). V lost 6 bases to trimming and J lost 4 bases, with 12 bases between them.

This clonotype was counted ten times or more. The CDR3 region is CASSLRGNLAPSSRGEQFF. CDR3 coding DNA: TGTGCCAGCAGTTTAAGGGGGAACCTAGCACCAAGCTCCAGGGGTGAGCAGTTCTTC. The V gene is TRBV28, the J gene TRBJ2-1, with D tentatively TRBD1 (6 bases). Germline loops: CDR1 MDHEN, CDR2 SYDVKM. The V and J ends lost 2 bases and 9 bases respectively, with 29 bases between them. This CDR3 contains 19 residues.

This clonotype was observed a handful of times. The chain is built from TRBV20-1 and TRBJ1-1, with D possibly matching TRBD1 (5 bases). CDR3 size: 13 residues. Per the germline V gene, CDR1 is DFQATT and CDR2 is SNEGSKA (reference sequence). The V end lost 5 bases, the J end lost 2 bases, and 12 bases lay between the germline ends. CDR3 in DNA: TGCAGTGCTGGGGCCCCAGGAAACACTGAAGCTTTCTTT. This gives the protein CSAGAPGNTEAFF.

Ten or more counts support this clonotype. This rearrangement joins TRBV5-1 to TRBJ2-5; 8 nucleotides match TRBD2. The junction had 10 bases not matched to a gene; V was cut back by 4 bases and J by 2 bases. Germline CDR1 reads SGHRS; CDR2 reads YFSETQ. The CDR3 consists of 16 residues. The CDR3 here is CASSDPAGTRQETQYF. As DNA, the CDR3 is TGCGCCAGCAGCGACCCGGCCGGGACTAGACAAGAGACCCAGTACTTC.

This clonotype was seen ten or more times. The chain is built from TRBV6-2 or TRBV6-3 and TRBJ2-1; D is perhaps TRBD1 or TRBD2 (5 bases each). The V and J ends lost 2 bases and 8 bases respectively, with 16 bases between them. The CDR3 is made up of 15 amino acids. Germline V CDR1 and CDR2: MNHEY, SVGEGT. The CDR3 bases are TGTGCCAGCAGTTACCCCTGGGTAGGGGACCATGAGCAGTTCTTC. Amino acids: CASSYPWVGDHEQFF.

There are a few counts of this clonotype. Written as DNA, the CDR3 is TGTGCCAGCAGCCAAGTCAAGGGCCCCCGAGAGACCCAGTACTTC. This gives the protein CASSQVKGPRETQYF. The chain employs TRBV3-1 and TRBJ2-5, with D hard to call. This CDR3 region has 15 residues. CDR1 is LGHDT, CDR2 YNNKEL, per germline (reference sequence). Trimming removed 1 base from V and 4 bases from J, with 13 bases in between.

CDR3 loop: CSVETGISYEQYF. The DNA of the CDR3 is TGCAGCGTTGAAACAGGAATCTCCTACGAGCAGTACTTC. The rearrangement joins TRBV29-1 to TRBJ2-7; maybe TRBD1 (5 bases). Germline V gives CDR1 SQVTM, CDR2 ANQGSEA. Trimming took 2 bases from V and 0 from J, leaving 8 bases between them. This CDR3 contains 13 residues.

In its sample, this clonotype was seen many times. This CDR3 is CSAGTGTEQFF. CDR3 bases: TGCAGTGCCGGGACCGGCACTGAGCAGTTCTTC. The chain links TRBV20-1 to TRBJ2-1; perhaps D is TRBD1 or TRBD2 (5 bases each). Germline V gives CDR1 DFQATT, CDR2 SNEGSKA (reference sequence). V shed 6 bases and J shed 9 bases, with 12 bases lying between them. CDR3 length: 11 residues.

In this sample, this clonotype turned up many times. This chain links TRBV4-2 with TRBJ2-3, with TRBD2 matching over 14 bases. J gave up 4 bases and V 4 bases, and 4 bases lay outside the gene matches. CDR1 and CDR2 from the germline V gene are LGHNA and YNFKEQ. This CDR3 is 16 amino acids long. CDR3 DNA: TGTGCCAGCAGCCGGGGGACTAGCGGGAGTCCAGATACGCAGTATTTT. This sequence encodes CASSRGTSGSPDTQYF.

This chain joins TRBV24-1 and TRBJ2-7, with 9 bases identical to TRBD2. V shed 5 bases, J shed 2 bases, and the junction held 3 bases outside the gene matches. The CDR3 runs to 14 residues. Germline lookup yields CDR1 KGHDR and CDR2 SFDVKD. The CDR3 nucleotides read TGTGCCACCAGTGCTAGCGGGACCCCCTACGAGCAGTACTTC. Its translation: CATSASGTPYEQYF.

The chain uses TRBV20-1 and TRBJ1-1; D is uncertain. CDR1 and CDR2 (germline): DFQATT, SNEGSKA (reference sequence). V was cut by 6 bases and J by 4 bases, with 12 bases left in between. The CDR3 is made up of 12 amino acids. Here the CDR3 DNA reads TGCAGTGCCCCGGACGATACCACTGAAGCTTTCTTT. Translation: CSAPDDTTEAFF.

The sample holds many counts of this clonotype. This chain connects TRBV20-1 to TRBJ1-2; D ambiguous. CDR3 length: 12 amino acids. Germline V gene lookup returns CDR1 DFQATT and CDR2 SNEGSKA (reference sequence). V was cut by 2 bases and J by 0 bases, with 4 bases left in between. CDR3 in DNA: TGCAGTGCTAGATTACCTAACTATGGCTACACCTTC. Amino acids: CSARLPNYGYTF.

The J gene is TRBJ2-1, the V gene TRBV5-1; tentative D call: TRBD2 (5 bases). Trimming took 0 bases from V and 8 from J, leaving 15 bases between them. CDR1 and CDR2 (germline): SGHRS, YFSETQ. The CDR3 loop spans 15 amino acids. CDR3 sequence (DNA): TGCGCCAGCAGCTTGGGAGGAACCTCCGGGGATGAGCAGTTCTTC. It encodes CASSLGGTSGDEQFF.

A few counts support this clonotype. The V and J genes are TRBV18 and TRBJ2-7; 7 bases align to TRBD1. Germline V lookup: CDR1 KGHSH, CDR2 LQKENI. The CDR3 loop spans 15 amino acids. V shed 2 bases, J shed 2 bases, and the junction held 6 bases outside the gene matches. In nucleotides, the CDR3 is TGTGCCAGCTCACCAACGACAGGGAACCCCTACGAGCAGTACTTC. Translation: CASSPTTGNPYEQYF. Full variable domain (missing parts from reference TRBV18 and TRBJ2-7): NAGVMQNPRHLVRRRGQEARLRCSPMKGHSHVYWYRQLPEEGLKFMVYLQKENIIDESGMPKERFSAEFPKEGPSILRIQQVVRGDSAAYFCASSPTTGNPYEQYFGPGTRLTVT.

The chain combines TRBV20-1 with TRBJ2-1; D is perhaps TRBD2 (6 bases). CDR1 and CDR2 from the germline V gene are DFQATT and SNEGSKA (reference sequence). The CDR3 is 13 amino acids. Trimming left V 7 bases short and J 4 bases short, with 14 bases between. The DNA of the CDR3 is TGCAGTGGGGGGGTAGTAGCGTACAATGAGCAGTTCTTC. As protein: CSGGVVAYNEQFF.

A few counts support this clonotype. The rearrangement uses TRBV12-3 or TRBV12-4 and TRBJ1-1; TRBD1 might be the D (5 bases). Between the trimmed V and J ends, which lost 6 bases and 5 bases, there was a span of 19 bases. The CDR3 is 15 amino acids. CDR3 nucleotide sequence: TGTGCCAGCAGCCGTGCTGGGGCCGCGGGAACTGAAGCTTTCTTT. It encodes CASSRAGAAGTEAFF.

This clonotype was detected ten times or more. The chain links TRBV12-3 or TRBV12-4 to TRBJ1-2; weak D call: TRBD1 (5 bases). V was pared by 6 bases and J by 4 bases, with 6 bases between. The CDR3 spans 11 residues. CDR3 sequence: CASSTGYGYTF. For the CDR3, the DNA is TGTGCCAGCAGCACAGGCTATGGCTACACCTTC.

The chain recombines TRBV6-2 or TRBV6-3 with TRBJ1-1; TRBD1 agrees at 7 bases. Trimming removed 11 bases from V and 1 base from J; junction bases left unmatched: 7. The CDR3 covers 13 residues. The germline V gene encodes CDR1 MNHEY and CDR2 SVGEGT. CDR3 in amino acids: CAGSTGTNTEAFF. In DNA, the CDR3 is TGTGCCGGGTCGACAGGGACGAACACTGAAGCTTTCTTT.

The rearrangement uses TRBV6-2 or TRBV6-3 and TRBJ2-7; a weak D match, TRBD1 (6 bases). V gave up 4 bases and J gave up 2 bases, with 15 bases separating them. The CDR3 covers 15 residues. Germline V lookup: CDR1 MNHEY, CDR2 SVGEGT. The CDR3 is CASSSTGPRTYEQYF. CDR3 nucleotides: TGTGCCAGCAGTTCTACAGGGCCTCGAACCTACGAGCAGTACTTC.

This clonotype was detected ten times or more. The chain recombines TRBV2 with TRBJ2-1; D remains unclear. Trimming removed 4 bases from V and 8 bases from J, with 18 bases in between. The CDR3 has 15 residues. The germline V gene has CDR1 SNHLY and CDR2 FYNNEI. The CDR3 nucleotides read TGTGCCAGCAGTGTTAGGCCCCGGAGTGGCGATGAGCAGTTCTTC. Amino acid sequence: CASSVRPRSGDEQFF.

At least ten counts were recorded for this clonotype. The chain carries TRBV7-9 and TRBJ2-7; tentatively, D is TRBD2 (5 bases). This CDR3 contains 14 residues. V was trimmed by 5 bases and J by 5 bases, leaving 16 bases between them. CDR1 and CDR2 (germline): SEHNR, FQNEAQ (reference sequence). CDR3 nucleotide sequence: TGTGCCAGCAGCGCGGTAGCGACTCCCGACGAGCAGTACTTC. Translating it yields CASSAVATPDEQYF.

Many counts were recorded for this clonotype. V gene TRBV3-1 combines with J gene TRBJ1-1; D gene ambiguous. The ends were cut back, 4 bases at V and 7 bases at J, with 10 bases in the middle. The germline CDR1 and CDR2 sequences are LGHDT and YNNKEL (reference sequence). The CDR3 runs to 12 residues. The CDR3 loop is CASSREISEAFF. The CDR3 region has the DNA TGTGCCAGCAGCCGAGAGATTAGTGAAGCTTTCTTT.

This clonotype showed up many times. The rearrangement links TRBV6-2 or TRBV6-3 to TRBJ2-1; D might be TRBD1 (5 bases). Trimming shortened V by 10 bases and J by 5 bases, and 18 bases separated the two germline ends. Germline values: CDR1 MNHEY, CDR2 SVGEGT. The CDR3 spans 14 residues. CDR3 protein: CATLLRGTHNEQFF. In DNA, the CDR3 is TGTGCCACCCTCCTTAGGGGCACACACAATGAGCAGTTCTTC.

This clonotype was recorded many times. The J gene is TRBJ2-7, the V gene TRBV20-1, with 7 bases lining up with TRBD2. This CDR3 spans 14 amino acids. Germline V lookup: CDR1 DFQATT, CDR2 SNEGSKA (reference sequence). V lost 2 bases and J lost 4; bases outside the gene matches: 8. CDR3 protein: CSARLSSGTYEQYF. Here the CDR3 DNA reads TGCAGTGCTAGATTGTCTAGCGGTACGTACGAGCAGTACTTC.

This clonotype was observed a handful of times. CDR3 in DNA: TGCAGTGCCCTACCCCTTCTAGAAATCAACGAGCAGTACTTC. This gives the protein CSALPLLEINEQYF. This chain uses TRBV20-1 with TRBJ2-7; unclear D gene. Germline CDR1 reads DFQATT; CDR2 reads SNEGSKA (reference sequence). The germline V and J ends were trimmed by 6 bases and 5 bases, with 20 bases remaining between them. The CDR3 runs to 14 residues.

This clonotype occurred many times. This chain joins TRBV5-1 and TRBJ1-2; 8 nucleotides line up with TRBD1. This CDR3 is built from 13 residues. CDR1 is SGHRS and CDR2 is YFSETQ in the germline V gene. V lost 1 base to trimming and J lost 8 bases; unmatched junction nucleotides: 4. The CDR3: CASSLTTGDGYTF. CDR3 sequence (DNA): TGCGCCAGCAGCTTGACGACAGGGGACGGCTACACCTTC.